Listed below are T cell receptor beta chains from one sample, sequenced in a study of shared clonotypes between healthy human individuals. Here immunoSEQ multiplex PCR was the method, and the copy in TCRdb shows in-frame clones only, minus some. The profile covers around 1,100,000 clones, with approximately 75% appearing a single time and 0.85% to 1% taken by the ten largest. The sample comprised memory CD4+ T cells from PBMCs. The receptors derive from a man aged 18 to 29 in good health. Some clones in this sample may be carry-over from other donors' samples. CDR3s include the opening cysteine and the closing phenylalanine or tryptophan. D genes are given only for firm matches. The size of a clone is reported for some rows only, either as once, few or many, or as a class for expanded clones.

TRBJ2-7,.,.,TRBV9,TGTGCCAGCAGCACATCAAAGCAGACAGGGAGGTACGAGCAGTACTTC,CASSTSKQTGRYEQYF
TRBJ2-7,.,.,TRBV15,TGTGCCACCAGCAGAGGCCGAGGGGACGAGCAGTACTTC,CATSRGRGDEQYF
TRBJ2-3,once,.,TRBV5-1,TGCGCCAGCAGCACAACAGTTACGACAGATACGCAGTATTTT,CASSTTVTTDTQYF
TRBJ2-1,.,.,TRBV7-9,TGTGCCAGCAGCCCTCCCTGGTTGGCGTTGAATGAGCAGTTCTTC,CASSPPWLALNEQFF
TRBJ2-4,.,TRBD1,TRBV7-9,TGTGCCAGCAGCCACACAGGGGGAGCCAAAAACATTCAGTACTTC,CASSHTGGAKNIQYF
TRBJ1-5,.,.,TRBV28,TGTGCCAGCAGTCCCGTCGGAGGTAGCCAGCCCCAGCATTTT,CASSPVGGSQPQHF
TRBJ2-3,.,.,TRBV6-1,TGTGCCAGCAGTGAAGGGAGAGGGCTACCCCCGTATTTT,CASSEGRGLPPYF
TRBJ2-3,.,TRBD1,TRBV6-5,TGTGCCAGCACCAGACAGGGGGCTAGCACAGATACGCAGTATTTT,CASTRQGASTDTQYF
TRBJ2-5,.,TRBD2,TRBV28,TGTGCCAGCAGCCCGGCTGGAGCGGGGCAAGAGACCCAGTACTTC,CASSPAGAGQETQYF
TRBJ1-1,.,.,TRBV28,TGTGCCAGCAGTACTGCGGGGGGCTATCGGAACACTGAAGCTTTCTTT,CASSTAGGYRNTEAFF
TRBJ2-5,.,TRBD2,TRBV4-1,TGCGCCAGCAGCACCCGACTAGCGGGAGGGGAAGAGACCCAGTACTTC,CASSTRLAGGEETQYF
TRBJ2-1,.,TRBD2,TRBV18,TGTGCCAGCTCACCTACAGCGGGAGCCCTCTCCTACAATGAGCAGTTCTTC,CASSPTAGALSYNEQFF
TRBJ1-2,.,.,TRBV6-1,TGTGCCAGCAGTGAAGGGACCGGCAGGCTTCATGGCTACACCTTC,CASSEGTGRLHGYTF
TRBJ2-3,once,TRBD2,TRBV11-2,TGTGCCAGCAGCCTGGCGGGAGTAACGCAGTATTTT,CASSLAGVTQYF